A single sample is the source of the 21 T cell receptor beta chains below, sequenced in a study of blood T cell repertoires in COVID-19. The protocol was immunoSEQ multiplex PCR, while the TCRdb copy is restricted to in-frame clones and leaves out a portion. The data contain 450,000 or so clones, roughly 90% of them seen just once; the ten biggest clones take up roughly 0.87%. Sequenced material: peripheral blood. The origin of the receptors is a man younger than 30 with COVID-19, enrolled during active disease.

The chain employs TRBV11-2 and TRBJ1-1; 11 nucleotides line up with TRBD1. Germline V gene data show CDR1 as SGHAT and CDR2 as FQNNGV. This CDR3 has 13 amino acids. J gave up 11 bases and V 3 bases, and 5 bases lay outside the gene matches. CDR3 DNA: TGTGCCAGCAGCTTGGGACAGGGGGTAGAGGCTTTCTTT. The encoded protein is CASSLGQGVEAFF.

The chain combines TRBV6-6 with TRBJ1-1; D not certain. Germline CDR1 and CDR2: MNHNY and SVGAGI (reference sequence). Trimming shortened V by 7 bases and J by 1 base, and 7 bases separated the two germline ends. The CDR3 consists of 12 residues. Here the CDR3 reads CASTPGNTEAFF. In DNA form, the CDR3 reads TGTGCCAGCACTCCAGGGAACACTGAAGCTTTCTTT.

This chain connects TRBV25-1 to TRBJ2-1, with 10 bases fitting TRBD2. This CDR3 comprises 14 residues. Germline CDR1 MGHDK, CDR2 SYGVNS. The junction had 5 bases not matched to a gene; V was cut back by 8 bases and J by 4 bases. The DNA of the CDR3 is TGTGCCAGCGTACTTAGCGGGGGGTACAATGAGCAGTTCTTC. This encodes CASVLSGGYNEQFF.

This CDR3 reads CASNPTWGGDGYTF. The DNA for the CDR3 is TGTGCCAGTAACCCGACCTGGGGAGGCGATGGCTACACCTTC. The V and J genes are TRBV19 and TRBJ1-2; D call uncertain. Trimming removed 7 bases from V and 6 bases from J, with 18 bases in between. CDR1 LNHDA and CDR2 SQIVND come from the germline V gene (reference sequence). The CDR3 loop spans 14 amino acids.

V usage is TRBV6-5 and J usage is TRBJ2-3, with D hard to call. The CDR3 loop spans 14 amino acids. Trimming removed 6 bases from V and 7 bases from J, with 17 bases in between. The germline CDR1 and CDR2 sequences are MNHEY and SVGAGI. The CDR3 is CASSPGSGFYTQYF. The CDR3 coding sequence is TGTGCCAGCAGCCCCGGGTCGGGTTTTTATACGCAGTATTTT.

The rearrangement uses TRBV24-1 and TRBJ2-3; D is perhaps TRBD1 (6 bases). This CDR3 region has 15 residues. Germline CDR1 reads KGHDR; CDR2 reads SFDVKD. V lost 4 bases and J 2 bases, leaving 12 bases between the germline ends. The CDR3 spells CATSERRDNTDTQYF. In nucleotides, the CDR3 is TGTGCCACCAGTGAGCGCCGGGACAACACAGATACGCAGTATTTT.

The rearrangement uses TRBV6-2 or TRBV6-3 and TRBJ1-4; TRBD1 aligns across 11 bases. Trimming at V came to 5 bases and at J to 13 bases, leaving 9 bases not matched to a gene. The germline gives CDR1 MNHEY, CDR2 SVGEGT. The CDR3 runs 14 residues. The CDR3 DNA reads TGTGCCAGCAGTACGGGACAGGGGGAAAGTCGACTGTTTTTT. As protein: CASSTGQGESRLFF.

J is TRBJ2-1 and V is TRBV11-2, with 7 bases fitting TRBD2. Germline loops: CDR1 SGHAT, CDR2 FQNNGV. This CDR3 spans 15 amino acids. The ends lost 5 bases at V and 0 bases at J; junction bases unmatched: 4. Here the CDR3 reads CASSLAVRSYNEQFF. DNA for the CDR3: TGTGCCAGCAGCCTAGCGGTACGCTCCTACAATGAGCAGTTCTTC.

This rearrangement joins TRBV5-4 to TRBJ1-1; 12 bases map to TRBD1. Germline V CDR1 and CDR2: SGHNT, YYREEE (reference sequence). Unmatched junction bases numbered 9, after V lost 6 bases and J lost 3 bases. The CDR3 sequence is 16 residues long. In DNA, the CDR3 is TGTGCCAGCACGCCGGGACAGGGGGCGTTGGACACTGAAGCTTTCTTT. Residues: CASTPGQGALDTEAFF.

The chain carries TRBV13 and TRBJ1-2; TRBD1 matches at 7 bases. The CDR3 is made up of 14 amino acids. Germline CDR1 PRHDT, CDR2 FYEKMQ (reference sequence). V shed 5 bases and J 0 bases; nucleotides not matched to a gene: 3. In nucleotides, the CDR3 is TGTGCCAGCAGCCCGACAGGGACTAACTATGGCTACACCTTC. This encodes CASSPTGTNYGYTF. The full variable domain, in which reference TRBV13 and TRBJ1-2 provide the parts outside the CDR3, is AAGVIQSPRHLIKEKRETATLKCYPIPRHDTVYWYQQGPGQDPQFLISFYEKMQSDKGSIPDRFSAQQFSDYHSELNMSSLELGDSALYFCASSPTGTNYGYTFGSGTRLTVV.

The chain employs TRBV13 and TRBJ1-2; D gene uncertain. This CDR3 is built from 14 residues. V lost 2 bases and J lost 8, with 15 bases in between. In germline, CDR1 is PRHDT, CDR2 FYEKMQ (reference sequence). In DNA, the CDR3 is TGTGCCAGCAGCTTAACGGGAGAAGGGCGAGGCTACACCTTC. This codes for CASSLTGEGRGYTF.

CDR3 sequence: CASSQGDRGPEQYF. CDR3 sequence (DNA): TGCGCCAGCAGCCAAGGGGACAGGGGGCCCGAGCAGTACTTC. V gene TRBV4-1 combines with J gene TRBJ2-7, with 12 bases matching TRBD1. Losses at the gene ends were 1 base for V and 6 bases for J; bases not matched to a gene: 1. From germline, CDR1 is MGHRA and CDR2 YSYEKL. The CDR3 is 14 residues long.

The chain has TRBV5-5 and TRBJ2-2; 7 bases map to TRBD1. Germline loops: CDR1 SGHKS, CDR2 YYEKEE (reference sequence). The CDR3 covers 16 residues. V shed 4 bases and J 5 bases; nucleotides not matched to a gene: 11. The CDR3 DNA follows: TGTGCCAGCAGCCTCTCGGGGACAGTCTTTACCGGGGAGCTGTTTTTT. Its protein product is CASSLSGTVFTGELFF. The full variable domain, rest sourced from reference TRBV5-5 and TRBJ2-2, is DAGVTQSPTHLIKTRGQQVTLRCSPISGHKSVSWYQQVLGQGPQFIFQYYEKEERGRGNFPDRFSARQFPNYSSELNVNALLLGDSALYLCASSLSGTVFTGELFFGEGSRLTVL.

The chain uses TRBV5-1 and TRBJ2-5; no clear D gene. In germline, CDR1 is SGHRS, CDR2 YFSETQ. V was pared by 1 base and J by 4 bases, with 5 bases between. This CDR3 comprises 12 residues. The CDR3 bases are TGCGCCAGCAGCTTGAACGGAGAGACCCAGTACTTC. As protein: CASSLNGETQYF.

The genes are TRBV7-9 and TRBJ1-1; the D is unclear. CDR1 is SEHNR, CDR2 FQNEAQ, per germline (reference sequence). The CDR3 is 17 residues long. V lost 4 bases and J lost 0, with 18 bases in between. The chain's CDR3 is CASSSSGRAVMNTEAFF. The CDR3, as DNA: TGTGCCAGCAGCTCCTCCGGGCGGGCCGTAATGAACACTGAAGCTTTCTTT.

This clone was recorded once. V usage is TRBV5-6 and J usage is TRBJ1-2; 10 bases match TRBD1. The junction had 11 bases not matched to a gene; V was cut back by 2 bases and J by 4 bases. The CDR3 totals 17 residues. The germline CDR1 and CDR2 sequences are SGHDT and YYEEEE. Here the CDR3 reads CASSLRRDRGLSYGYTF. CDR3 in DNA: TGTGCCAGCAGCTTACGTCGGGACAGGGGCCTAAGCTATGGCTACACCTTC.

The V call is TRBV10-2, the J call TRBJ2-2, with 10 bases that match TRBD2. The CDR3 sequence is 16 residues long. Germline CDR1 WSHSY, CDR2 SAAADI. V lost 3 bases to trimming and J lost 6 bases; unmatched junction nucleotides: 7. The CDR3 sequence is CASSEPAGGLAGELFF. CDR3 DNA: TGCGCCAGCAGTGAACCAGCGGGGGGGCTGGCCGGGGAGCTGTTTTTT.

CDR3 region: CATSDRYEQYF. CDR3 DNA: TGTGCCACCAGTGACCGCTACGAGCAGTACTTC. The V call is TRBV24-1, the J call TRBJ2-7; no clear D. The CDR3 has 11 residues. Germline CDR1 KGHDR, CDR2 SFDVKD. Deletions cut 4 bases from V and 3 bases from J, with 3 bases between.

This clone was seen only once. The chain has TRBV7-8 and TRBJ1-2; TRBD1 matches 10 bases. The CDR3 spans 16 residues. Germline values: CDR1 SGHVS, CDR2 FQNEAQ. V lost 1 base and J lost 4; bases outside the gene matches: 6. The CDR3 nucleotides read TGTGCCAGCAGCTTAGGGGGACAGGGGACGTTCTATGGCTACACCTTC. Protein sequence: CASSLGGQGTFYGYTF.

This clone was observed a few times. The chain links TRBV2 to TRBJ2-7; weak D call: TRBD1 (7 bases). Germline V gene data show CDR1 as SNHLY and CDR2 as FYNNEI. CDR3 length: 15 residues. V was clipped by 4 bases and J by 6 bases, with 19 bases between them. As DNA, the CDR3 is TGTGCCAGCAGTGGGACAACAGGGGCGGGATCCGAGCAGTACTTC. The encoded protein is CASSGTTGAGSEQYF.

The CDR3 loop is CASSFTLAYTGELFF. DNA of the CDR3: TGTGCCAGCAGCTTTACCTTGGCTTACACCGGGGAGCTGTTTTTT. V is TRBV5-5 and J is TRBJ2-2; D is unclear. Trimming took off 2 bases at V and 3 bases at J, with 11 bases between the two ends. From germline, CDR1 is SGHKS and CDR2 YYEKEE (reference sequence). This CDR3 is 15 amino acids long.